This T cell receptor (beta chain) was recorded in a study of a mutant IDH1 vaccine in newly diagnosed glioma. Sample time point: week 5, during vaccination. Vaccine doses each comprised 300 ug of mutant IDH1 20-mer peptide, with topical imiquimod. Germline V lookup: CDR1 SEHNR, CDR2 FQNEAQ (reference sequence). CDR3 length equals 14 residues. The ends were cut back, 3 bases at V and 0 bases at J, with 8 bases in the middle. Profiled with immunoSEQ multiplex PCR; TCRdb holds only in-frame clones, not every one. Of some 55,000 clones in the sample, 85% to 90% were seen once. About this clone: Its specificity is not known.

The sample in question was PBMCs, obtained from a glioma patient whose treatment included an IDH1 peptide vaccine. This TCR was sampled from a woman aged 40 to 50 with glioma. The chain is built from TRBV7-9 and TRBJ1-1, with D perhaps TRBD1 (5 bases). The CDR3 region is CASSFGGMNTEAFF. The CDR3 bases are TGTGCCAGCAGCTTTGGGGGGATGAACACTGAAGCTTTCTTT.